The rows below give T cell receptor beta chains drawn from one sample of a study of T cell repertoires in cytomegalovirus infection. MiXCR, run by TCRdb on the reads, gives a single entry per CDR3 protein. The sample shows around 530,000 distinct CDR3 sequences, more than 15% of them seen only once. What was sequenced was CD8+ T cells from PBMCs. Receptor source: a human donor in good health (CMV status not recorded). Some clones in this sample may be carry-over from other donors' samples. The CDR3 runs from the conserved cysteine through the conserved F or W. The order of the fields is clone size, J gene, V gene, D gene, CDR3 protein, CDR3 DNA. D genes are given only for firm matches. The size of a clone is reported for some rows only, either as once, few or many, or as a class for expanded clones.

>.|TRBJ2-1|TRBV2|.
CASIYNEQFF
TGTGCCAGCATATACAATGAGCAGTTCTTC
>few|TRBJ2-1|TRBV15|.
CATSRARDFSSYNEQFF
TGTGCCACCAGCAGAGCCCGGGACTTTAGCTCCTACAATGAGCAGTTCTTC
>.|TRBJ2-6|TRBV6-8|.
CASSSLKGRISSGANVLTF
TGTGCCAGCAGCTCTCTTAAGGGACGGATTTCTTCTGGGGCCAACGTCCTGACTTTC
>.|TRBJ2-1|TRBV28|.
CATMEAYNEQFF
TGTGCCACCATGGAAGCCTACAATGAGCAGTTCTTC
>few|TRBJ1-4|TRBV11-2|TRBD1
CASSLVLGQGGIEKLFF
TGTGCCAGCAGCTTAGTGTTAGGACAGGGTGGAATCGAAAAACTGTTTTTT
>.|TRBJ2-7|TRBV5-1|.
CASSPFESSAEQYF
TGCGCCAGCAGCCCCTTCGAATCCTCGGCAGAGCAGTACTTC
>.|TRBJ2-3|TRBV4-2|TRBD1
CASSPPLTGGSDTQYF
TGTGCCAGCAGCCCGCCACTCACAGGGGGCTCAGATACGCAGTATTTT
>.|TRBJ2-2|TRBV9|.
CASSAGGGGPVTGELFF
TGTGCCAGCAGCGCAGGGGGGGGAGGGCCTGTCACCGGGGAGCTGTTTTTT
>.|TRBJ1-5|TRBV7-1|TRBD1
CASSPGGRGGNQPQHF
TGTGCCAGCAGCCCAGGGGGTCGGGGAGGCAATCAGCCCCAGCATTTT
>many|TRBJ2-7|TRBV27|.
CASSLGRSYEQYF
TGTGCCAGCAGCTTAGGACGGTCCTACGAGCAGTACTTC
>many|TRBJ1-5|TRBV6-1|.
CASSERRQNNQPQHF
TGTGCCAGCAGTGAAAGGCGGCAGAACAATCAGCCCCAGCATTTT
>many|TRBJ2-1|TRBV7-9|.
CASSFPDSLEQFF
TGTGCCAGCAGCTTCCCTGACAGCCTCGAGCAGTTCTTC
>.|TRBJ1-2|TRBV12-3/TRBV12-4|.
CASTPGRSYGYTF
TGTGCCAGCACCCCGGGGAGGAGCTATGGCTACACCTTC
>few|TRBJ2-2|TRBV28|.
CASSLSGLDTGELFF
TGTGCCAGCAGCCTATCAGGGTTGGACACCGGGGAGCTGTTTTTT
>few|TRBJ1-1|TRBV7-9|.
CASIGPGTEAFF
TGTGCCAGCATCGGACCGGGCACTGAAGCTTTCTTT
>many|TRBJ1-5|TRBV12-3/TRBV12-4|.
CASSLQYSNQPQHF
TGTGCCAGCAGTTTACAGTATAGCAATCAGCCCCAGCATTTT
>.|TRBJ1-1|TRBV19|.
CASSIENYHTEAFF
TGTGCCAGTAGTATAGAGAACTACCACACTGAAGCTTTCTTT
>many|TRBJ2-1|TRBV15|.
CATSNGRSRPGNEQFF
TGTGCCACCAGCAACGGGCGCAGTAGGCCAGGCAATGAGCAGTTCTTC
>.|TRBJ2-7|TRBV6-1|TRBD2
CASSRRGLEGEQYF
TGTGCCAGCAGTAGACGGGGACTAGAGGGCGAGCAGTACTTC
>many|TRBJ1-2|TRBV11-1|TRBD1
CASSGDRQPYGYTF
TGTGCCAGCAGCGGGGACAGACAACCCTATGGCTACACCTTC
>few|TRBJ2-7|TRBV6-2/TRBV6-3|TRBD1
CASSYPGQGYEQYF
TGTGCCAGCAGTTACCCGGGACAGGGCTACGAGCAGTACTTC
>few|TRBJ1-5|TRBV6-6|TRBD1
CASINYGSGGFQPQHF
TGTGCCAGCATCAATTACGGCTCAGGGGGGTTTCAGCCCCAGCATTTT
>few|TRBJ2-7|TRBV6-5|TRBD1
CASSLDRTISYEQYF
TGTGCCAGCAGTTTGGACAGGACCATCTCCTACGAGCAGTACTTC
>many|TRBJ2-5|TRBV7-3|.
CASSLGGEETQYF
TGTGCCAGCAGTTTAGGAGGGGAAGAGACCCAGTACTTC
>many|TRBJ2-1|TRBV6-5|TRBD2
CASSYVSSGIFSEQFF
TGTGCCAGCAGTTACGTTTCTAGCGGGATTTTCAGTGAGCAGTTCTTC
>few|TRBJ1-3|TRBV11-2|.
CASSLWEARGRVGNTIYF
TGTGCCAGCAGCTTATGGGAGGCCAGGGGAAGAGTTGGAAACACCATATATTTT
>many|TRBJ1-5|TRBV27|TRBD1
CASSRQGSNQPQHF
TGTGCCAGCAGTCGACAGGGGAGCAATCAGCCCCAGCATTTT
>many|TRBJ2-3|TRBV29-1|TRBD2
CSVAGTSGASSTDTQYF
TGCAGCGTTGCAGGTACTAGCGGAGCCTCTAGCACAGATACGCAGTATTTT
>.|TRBJ2-7|TRBV9|TRBD1
CASSGQGRYEQYF
TGTGCCAGCAGCGGACAGGGCCGGTACGAGCAGTACTTC
>few|TRBJ2-7|TRBV7-9|.
CASSPTPPLSYEQYF
TGTGCCAGCAGTCCGACGCCACCTCTCTCCTACGAGCAGTACTTC
>.|TRBJ2-3|TRBV15|TRBD1
CATSRTGGTDTQYF
TGTGCCACCAGTAGGACAGGGGGGACAGATACGCAGTATTTT
>many|TRBJ2-2|TRBV7-9|.
CASSLRPQQTLTGELFF
TGTGCCAGCAGCTTACGTCCGCAGCAGACCCTCACCGGGGAGCTGTTTTTT
>many|TRBJ1-3|TRBV12-3/TRBV12-4|TRBD1
CASSLSADRISGNTIYF
TGTGCCAGCAGTTTAAGTGCGGACAGGATCTCTGGAAACACCATATATTTT
>.|TRBJ2-1|TRBV6-4|TRBD2
CASTRLAGGGEQFF
TGTGCCAGCACTCGACTAGCGGGGGGCGGTGAGCAGTTCTTC
>.|TRBJ2-6|TRBV6-6|.
CASLGGANVLTF
TGTGCCAGCTTGGGTGGGGCCAACGTCCTGACTTTC
>.|TRBJ1-2|TRBV9|.
CASSVEDGPNYGYTF
TGTGCCAGCAGCGTAGAAGACGGTCCCAACTATGGCTACACCTTC
>few|TRBJ2-3|TRBV27|.
CASSQRGDTQYF
TGTGCCAGCAGTCAAAGGGGTGATACGCAGTATTTT
>.|TRBJ2-2|TRBV29-1|.
CSVELARTGELFF
TGCAGCGTTGAGCTAGCGCGAACCGGGGAGCTGTTTTTT
>many|TRBJ1-2|TRBV12-3/TRBV12-4|.
CASSKQTGLSNYGYTF
TGTGCCAGCAGTAAGCAAACAGGGTTATCTAACTATGGCTACACCTTC
>.|TRBJ1-4|TRBV9|TRBD1
CASSAGTGGAELFF
TGTGCCAGCAGCGCCGGGACAGGGGGCGCCGAACTGTTTTTT
>many|TRBJ2-2|TRBV10-3|.
CAISERLANTGELFF
TGTGCCATCAGTGAACGCCTAGCGAACACCGGGGAGCTGTTTTTT
>many|TRBJ2-1|TRBV6-2/TRBV6-3|TRBD2
CASSYPHSGGATYNEQFF
TGTGCCAGCAGTTACCCCCATAGCGGGGGGGCAACTTACAATGAGCAGTTCTTC
>few|TRBJ1-3|TRBV11-2|.
CASSLESSGNTIYF
TGTGCCAGCAGCCTGGAGAGCTCTGGAAACACCATATATTTT
>few|TRBJ1-1|TRBV10-3|.
CAISEPATEAFF
TGTGCCATCAGTGAGCCGGCCACTGAAGCTTTCTTT
>.|TRBJ2-3|TRBV25-1|.
CASSPPEASTDTQYF
TGTGCCAGCAGCCCCCCGGAGGCTAGCACAGATACGCAGTATTTT
>.|TRBJ2-7|TRBV6-1|.
CAGGTAYEQYF
TGTGCCGGCGGGACAGCCTACGAGCAGTACTTC
>many|TRBJ1-4|TRBV5-6|.
CASSLSPGRNNEKLFF
TGTGCCAGCAGCTTGTCCCCAGGGCGAAACAATGAAAAACTGTTTTTT
>many|TRBJ2-1|TRBV28|.
CASRGGPGQDNEQFF
TGTGCCAGCAGGGGGGGACCAGGACAGGACAATGAGCAGTTCTTC
>.|TRBJ2-1|TRBV9|.
CASKSVQNEQFF
TGTGCCAGCAAAAGTGTACAGAATGAGCAGTTCTTC
>few|TRBJ1-3|TRBV2|.
CARQDGSGNTIYF
TGTGCCAGACAGGACGGCTCTGGAAACACCATATATTTT
>many|TRBJ2-5|TRBV7-9|TRBD1
CASSLGQGVETQYF
TGTGCCAGCAGCTTAGGACAGGGTGTTGAGACCCAGTACTTC